Here is one T cell receptor beta chain with its context. This clonotype was counted many times. Its target antigen remains unknown. Nothing much larger sits one base from this clone, and base qualities are not available. cDNA synthesis used template-switch 5'RACE with a primer carrying a 10-nucleotide random unique molecular identifier tagging each TCR transcript. Every sequencing run covered 15-18 subjects and yielded more than 160 million TCR-beta sequences. The RNeasy kit was used to extract total RNA. The KAPA Real-time Library Amplification kit was used to amplify TCR-beta VDJ regions with primers targeting the TCR constant region and the 5'RACE anchor. A first PCR added sample indexes and Illumina adaptors, and a second PCR then raised library yield. After Ampure bead purification, the roughly 650 bp TCR product was size-selected on a 2% E-gel SizeSelection system. Before pooling, library quality was assessed on a Bioanalyzer, concentration was determined with Qubit, and library quantification was performed with the Kapa Library Quantification kit. An Illumina HiSeq 2500 sequenced the libraries paired-end 2 x 150 bp. To increase sequence diversity, roughly 24-30% phiX was spiked into each library pool. On the authors' methods: The quality-filtered reads were processed with the UMI-based MiGEC pipeline, whose error correction step removed more than 80% of the raw TCR sequences. VDJ genes were aligned to IMGT germline references, and clonotypes were defined by unique CDR3 amino acid sequence plus V-J genes. Clonal expansion, Shannon diversity and CDR3 relatedness were evaluated with VDJtools (CalcPairwiseDistances, ClusterSamples), while phylogenetic trees were built in CLCbio workbench. Clones with at least 8 unique UMIs were defined as expanded, with this threshold being based on coefficient-of-variation modelling across technical triplicates. TCRdb trimmed the raw reads at Q25, called clones with MiXCR and kept productive beta chains. Entries that share a CDR3 protein sequence are merged under the most common genes and DNA. TCRdb, not the authors, supplied the V and J calls. The sample table shows 25,000 to 35,000 distinct CDR3 sequences, and 1.5% are seen once. The leading ten clones occupy approximately 8.7% of the sample.

The sample originates from a study of neurological immune-mediated disorders (dated by TCRdb to the late 2010s). General notes on the study: Of the 35 or so multiple sclerosis patients, about 30 had relapsing-remitting MS and 3 had secondary progressive MS. The roughly 99 TCR-beta libraries covered PBMC samples along with longitudinal samples, technical triplicates, and paired sorted CD4+ and CD8+ T-cell subsets. Using UMI-based sequencing, the study compared peripheral blood TCR-beta repertoires from patients with HTLV-I-associated myelopathy (HAM/TSP), patients with multiple sclerosis, and healthy controls. Of the approximately 68 subjects in the cohort, about 14 were HAM/TSP patients, 34 were multiple sclerosis patients, and roughly 20 were healthy controls. Overall study results and their limits: TCR clonal expansion was highest in HAM/TSP patients and lowest in MS patients, with MS patients falling below even healthy controls. Phylogenetic analysis grouped repertoires from 18 of 34 MS patients into a cluster of related CDR3 sequences, suggesting a possible repertoire-level signature. Expanded clones from different subjects shared no identical CDR3 amino acid sequences, which suggests that TCR-beta repertoires were private in all groups. The MS cluster showed no association with clinical or MRI features, and the authors stated that larger cohorts are needed.

At the junction V is shortened by 6 bases and J by 2 bases, with 7 bases in between. There are 13 amino acids in the CDR3, from cysteine to phenylalanine inclusive. The DNA shown is the 39-base CDR3, in frame from base 1. For the unsorted PBMC libraries, 2 million PBMCs were stored in RNAlater at -80 degrees C until RNA extraction and were used to generate the libraries. Multiple sclerosis patients were enrolled in a US clinical protocol evaluating disease progression by magnetic resonance imaging. Peripheral blood was subjected to Ficoll-Hypaque density gradient centrifugation to isolate PBMCs, which were then cryopreserved in liquid nitrogen.

This clonotype originated in a woman younger than 45 with multiple sclerosis. The sequence links TRBV12-3 or TRBV12-4 to TRBJ2-2, with the D gene too uncertain to name. Sequenced input: PBMCs. The CDR3 protein sequence reads: CASSRPNTGELFF. The base sequence is TGTGCCAGCAGCCGCCCAAACACCGGGGAGCTGTTTTTT.